This TCR beta chain was found in a study of T-cell reconstitution after alpha-beta-depleted transplantation in children. Study results and limitations: From surviving recipient T cells and thymic progenitors came the high day-60 TCRbeta diversity observed in some patients. Newly produced T cells mostly accounted for T-cell counts and diversity one year post-transplant.

CDR3 length equals 16 residues. Trimming took 2 bases from V and 2 from J, leaving 15 bases between them. Germline CDR1 ENHRY, CDR2 SYGVKD. As concerns this clonotype: The antigen remains undetermined.

The authors prepared the TCRbeta library with unique molecular identifiers. TCRdb reanalysed the PCR reads using MiXCR and keeps one entry per CDR3 protein. The sample includes about 600,000 distinct CDR3 sequences, around 13% seen only once; the top ten take roughly 2.3%. The clonotype originates from a male patient between 10 and 17 years old who had a stem cell transplant for acute myeloid leukemia, so the T cells may come from the graft donor. The V gene is TRBV10-3, the J gene TRBJ1-1; D is possibly TRBD1 (5 bases). Sequenced material: PBMCs, mostly from graft donor cells, taken 360 days after TCRalphabeta/CD19-depleted stem cell transplant. The CDR3 bases are TGTGCCATCAGTGAGGGGACGGGGGTCGGAAACACTGAAGCTTTCTTT. Translating it yields CAISEGTGVGNTEAFF.